Each of the 26 T cell receptor beta chains below was sequenced from the same sample in a study of blood T cell repertoires in COVID-19 (dated by TCRdb to the early 2020s). The library relied on the immunoSEQ multiplex PCR assay. This is the immuneACCESS table as TCRdb keeps it, with only in-frame sequences that have V and J called. A part of the clones is gone; compared with another copy, unresolved V genes explain less than half, and the rest is unexplained. The sample records 200,000 to 250,000 clones, 80% of which are singletons. The leading ten clones occupy roughly 12% of the sample. The sample taken for sequencing was peripheral blood. The receptors come from a human donor in a cohort sampled during active COVID-19.

The rearrangement joins TRBV5-1 to TRBJ1-6; D is ambiguous. The CDR3 totals 16 residues. Trimming cost V 3 bases and J 1 base, with 11 bases left between them. Germline assignment: CDR1 SGHRS and CDR2 YFSETQ. CDR3 in amino acids: CASSSGGSSYNSPLHF. Here the CDR3 DNA reads TGCGCCAGCAGCTCGGGTGGGTCATCCTATAATTCACCCCTCCACTTT.

The chain has TRBV6-4 and TRBJ1-1, with D perhaps TRBD1 (5 bases). There are 13 residues in the CDR3. Trimming pared 5 bases from V and 2 bases from J, leaving 9 bases between. Germline CDR1 MRHNA, CDR2 SNTAGT. The CDR3 sequence is CASSPDSNTEAFF. The CDR3 DNA follows: TGTGCCAGCAGTCCTGACAGTAACACTGAAGCTTTCTTT.

The V call is TRBV11-2, the J call TRBJ2-7, with 8 bases matching TRBD2. CDR3 length: 16 amino acids. V shed 2 bases, J shed 5 bases, and the junction held 11 bases outside the gene matches. Germline CDR1 reads SGHAT; CDR2 reads FQNNGV. The CDR3 DNA reads TGTGCCAGCAGCTTACGCGGGGGCGGGGGGCGCGACGAGCAGTACTTC. It encodes CASSLRGGGGRDEQYF.

The chain carries TRBV4-1 and TRBJ1-1; 7 bases map to TRBD1. Germline CDR1 and CDR2: MGHRA and YSYEKL. Trimming took 4 bases from V and 4 from J; bases not matched to a gene: 6. The length of the CDR3 is 14 residues. Here the CDR3 DNA reads TGCGCCAGCAGCCCTTACAGGGGTGGCACTGAAGCTTTCTTT. Its translation is CASSPYRGGTEAFF.

The V gene is TRBV10-3, the J gene TRBJ2-3, with 8 bases lining up with TRBD2. V dropped 0 bases and J dropped 6; count of bases not matched to a gene: 8. From germline, CDR1 is ENHRY and CDR2 SYGVKD. The CDR3 contains 16 residues. DNA for the CDR3: TGTGCCATCAGTGAGTCGTCAGCGGGGGCTGCGGATACGCAGTATTTT. Its translation: CAISESSAGAADTQYF.

This chain joins TRBV21-1 and TRBJ2-7; the DNA was not compared with TRBD1, the D call given in the table. TRBV21-1 is shown as a pseudogene. The CDR3 spans 18 residues. Here the CDR3 reads CASSIGPGRDRASYEQYF. Written as DNA, the CDR3 is TGTGCCAGCAGCATTGGGCCGGGACGTGACAGGGCATCCTACGAGCAGTACTTC.

The chain uses TRBV18 and TRBJ2-3; possibly TRBD2 for D (6 bases). This CDR3 region has 15 residues. Germline V gene lookup returns CDR1 KGHSH and CDR2 LQKENI. Trimming took 4 bases from V and 4 from J, leaving 15 bases between them. CDR3 protein: CASSRLVREADTQYF. The CDR3, as DNA: TGTGCCAGCTCACGACTAGTTCGGGAAGCAGATACGCAGTATTTT.

This clone was detected only once. The V call is TRBV3-1 (or the pseudogene TRBV3-2), the J call TRBJ2-1, with 8 bases matching TRBD2. CDR3 length: 16 residues. The ends lost 3 bases at V and 3 bases at J; junction bases unmatched: 7. Germline CDR1 reads LGHDT; CDR2 reads YNNKEL (reference sequence). The CDR3 reads CASSHRPAGDYNEQFF. CDR3 bases: TGTGCCAGCAGCCACCGGCCAGCGGGGGACTACAATGAGCAGTTCTTC.

CDR3 coding DNA: TGTGCCAGCAGTTTCGGGCCAGGAGGTCTTCATGGCTACACCTTC. Translation gives CASSFGPGGLHGYTF. The chain uses TRBV6-6 and TRBJ1-2, with no clear D. The CDR3 consists of 15 residues. Germline CDR1 and CDR2: MNHNY and SVGAGI (reference sequence). V dropped 4 bases and J dropped 6 bases, with 18 bases sitting between them.

V usage is TRBV18 and J usage is TRBJ1-2; 9 nucleotides agree with TRBD1. Trimming cost V 3 bases and J 9 bases; bases outside gene matches: 2. Germline CDR1 reads KGHSH; CDR2 reads LQKENI. The CDR3 extends over 12 amino acids. CDR3 DNA sequence: TGTGCCAGCTCACCGGACAGGGGAAGCTACACCTTC. Its translation: CASSPDRGSYTF. Full variable domain (rest looked up from reference TRBV18 and TRBJ1-2): NAGVMQNPRHLVRRRGQEARLRCSPMKGHSHVYWYRQLPEEGLKFMVYLQKENIIDESGMPKERFSAEFPKEGPSILRIQQVVRGDSAAYFCASSPDRGSYTFGSGTRLTVV.

The J gene is TRBJ1-1, the V gene TRBV19; D ambiguous. V was pared by 3 bases and J by 2 bases, with 10 bases between. CDR3 length equals 14 residues. Germline V lookup: CDR1 LNHDA, CDR2 SQIVND (reference sequence). The CDR3 region has the DNA TGTGCCAGTAGTATGCGGGAGGGAAACACTGAAGCTTTCTTT. Protein product: CASSMREGNTEAFF.

The chain links TRBV30 to TRBJ1-5, with 8 nucleotides matching TRBD1. The CDR3 has 13 amino acids. From germline, CDR1 is GTSNPN and CDR2 SVGIG (reference sequence). V lost 6 bases to trimming and J lost 0 bases; unmatched junction nucleotides: 1. In nucleotides, the CDR3 is TGTGCCTGCGACAGGGGTAGCAATCAGCCCCAGCATTTT. The encoded protein is CACDRGSNQPQHF.

To note about this clone: This sequence may be a read error, since a much larger clone differs from it by one base. The identical CDR3 is also encoded by other nucleotide sequences in the sample. V gene TRBV3-1 (or the pseudogene TRBV3-2) combines with J gene TRBJ2-2, with 14 bases identical to TRBD2. The germline CDR1 and CDR2 sequences are LGHDT and YNNKEL (reference sequence). V gave up 5 bases and J gave up 5 bases; unmatched junction bases: 1. The CDR3 runs to 15 residues. CDR3 bases: TGTGCCAGCAGCTGGACTAGCGGGAGGACCGGGGAGCTGTTTTTT. Its translation: CASSWTSGRTGELFF.

This sequence joins TRBV4-2 and TRBJ2-5; 11 nucleotides line up with TRBD1. J lost 5 bases, V lost 2 bases, and 10 bases had no gene match. Germline loops: CDR1 LGHNA, CDR2 YNFKEQ. The CDR3 is 17 amino acids. DNA for the CDR3: TGTGCCAGCAGCCAACGGCCGGACAGGGGGCAAGGGGAGACCCAGTACTTC. This sequence encodes CASSQRPDRGQGETQYF.

V is TRBV21-1 and J is TRBJ1-2. TRBV21-1 is a recognized pseudogene. The CDR3 runs to 17 residues. In DNA form, the CDR3 reads TGTGCCAGCAGTTCTGCGGGGGGGGACAGAACTAACTATGGCTACACCTTC. Translating gives CASSSAGGDRTNYGYTF.

V usage is TRBV12-3 or TRBV12-4 and J usage is TRBJ2-3, with TRBD2 matching 11 bases. After removal of 6 bases from V and 4 bases from J, the junction contained 0 bases not matched to a gene. CDR3 length: 13 amino acids. The CDR3 DNA is TGTGCCAGCAGGGGACTAGCGGCAGATACGCAGTATTTT. It yields the protein CASRGLAADTQYF.

The V gene is TRBV6-5, the J gene TRBJ1-2; D remains unclear. Germline V CDR1 and CDR2: MNHEY, SVGAGI. The V and J ends lost 0 bases and 8 bases respectively, with 19 bases between them. The CDR3 sequence is 16 residues long. The CDR3 DNA is TGTGCCAGCAGTTACTCTCTTCGCGGTTCCTTTTGGGGCTACACCTTC. Its protein product is CASSYSLRGSFWGYTF.

V usage is TRBV6-5 and J usage is TRBJ2-7, with 8 bases identical to TRBD1. Germline loops: CDR1 MNHEY, CDR2 SVGAGI. The J segment lost 2 bases and the V segment lost 9 bases, leaving 12 bases of the junction unmatched. This CDR3 has 15 amino acids. The CDR3 protein is CASRRTGISAYEQYF. DNA of the CDR3: TGTGCCAGTAGGAGGACAGGGATAAGCGCCTACGAGCAGTACTTC.

The chain couples TRBV15 to TRBJ2-1, with 11 bases lining up with TRBD2. The CDR3 length is 14 residues. With 4 bases clipped from V and 10 bases from J, the junction kept 6 bases outside the gene matches. Germline CDR1 reads LNHNV; CDR2 reads YYDKDF (reference sequence). The CDR3 DNA is TGTGCCACCAGCAAACCGGGACTAGCGGACGAGCAGTTCTTC. Residues: CATSKPGLADEQFF.

The V gene is TRBV28, the J gene TRBJ2-7; the D gene is possibly TRBD2 (7 bases). CDR3 length equals 14 residues. V was pared by 8 bases and J by 7 bases, with 21 bases between. The V gene's germline CDR1 is MDHEN and CDR2 SYDVKM. The CDR3 DNA sequence: TGTGCCAGCGGCCTCGGGGGGCCCGGACGGGAGCAGTACTTC. Translated: CASGLGGPGREQYF.

This chain joins TRBV30 and TRBJ2-3; D possibly corresponds to TRBD2 (5 bases). The CDR3 totals 13 residues. The germline gives CDR1 GTSNPN, CDR2 SVGIG (reference sequence). V was trimmed by 7 bases and J by 8 bases, leaving 19 bases between them. This CDR3 is CASLRARGGTQYF. CDR3 in DNA: TGTGCCTCCCTGAGGGCGCGCGGTGGTACGCAGTATTTT.

This chain joins TRBV6-5 and TRBJ2-1; D is possibly TRBD1 (5 bases). The CDR3 sequence is 13 residues long. CDR1 MNHEY and CDR2 SVGAGI come from the germline V gene. Trimming stripped 6 bases from V and 9 bases from J, with 15 bases between. The CDR3 coding sequence is TGTGCCAGCAGCGTTGCAGGGATTGGTGAGCAGTTCTTC. Translating it yields CASSVAGIGEQFF.

The CDR3 DNA reads as TGTGCCAGCAGCTTAGCTGGCGGGGGGGAGCTGTTTTTT. Its translation: CASSLAGGGELFF. The gene calls are TRBV11-2 and TRBJ2-2; D may be TRBD2 (5 bases). Trimming removed 1 base at V and 8 bases at J, with 8 bases between. Germline CDR1 reads SGHAT; CDR2 reads FQNNGV. The CDR3 runs 13 residues.

This clone occurred a few times. The chain recombines TRBV28 with TRBJ2-2; D is unclear. V lost 5 bases to trimming and J lost 4 bases, with 8 bases between them. The germline gives CDR1 MDHEN, CDR2 SYDVKM. CDR3 length: 13 residues. The CDR3 DNA reads as TGTGCCAGCAGTCCCCTATTCACCGGGGAGCTGTTTTTT. It specifies CASSPLFTGELFF.

The chain has TRBV5-1 and TRBJ2-2; 7 bases map to TRBD1. Germline CDR1 reads SGHRS; CDR2 reads YFSETQ. Unmatched junction bases numbered 4, after V lost 1 base and J lost 1 base. This CDR3 has 16 amino acids. The DNA of the CDR3 is TGCGCCAGCAGCTTGTCGGGACAGCGGAACACCGGGGAGCTGTTTTTT. Its protein product is CASSLSGQRNTGELFF.

The chain has TRBV30 and TRBJ1-1, with D possibly matching TRBD1 (5 bases). The CDR3 is made up of 11 amino acids. Trimming left V 5 bases short and J 1 base short, with 5 bases between. CDR1 and CDR2 from the germline V gene are GTSNPN and SVGIG (reference sequence). The CDR3 nucleotides read TGTGCCTGGGACAGGAACACTGAAGCTTTCTTT. Residues: CAWDRNTEAFF. The full variable domain, rest sourced from reference TRBV30 and TRBJ1-1, is SQTIHQWPATLVQPVGSPLSLECTVEGTSNPNLYWYRQAAGRGLQLLFYSVGIGQISSEVPQNLSASRPQDRQFILSSKKLLLSDSGFYLCAWDRNTEAFFGQGTRLTVV.